What follows are 31 T cell receptor beta chains derived from one specimen sequenced in a study of blood T cells in healthy people across ages. A J-beta primer mix and a sample-barcoded 5' primer were used in a second PCR of roughly 7 to 12 cycles. MiXCR, applied by TCRdb to the 5' RACE reads, yields one record per CDR3 protein. Of under 800,000 distinct CDR3 sequences listed, more than 20% are singletons. The specimen sequenced was blood. The receptors derive from a man between 65 and 79 years old in good health.

This clonotype was seen only a few times. This chain uses TRBV11-1 with TRBJ2-5, with D possibly matching TRBD1 (6 bases). Germline V gene lookup returns CDR1 SGHAT and CDR2 FQDESV (reference sequence). Trimming took off 3 bases at V and 1 base at J, with 15 bases between the two ends. The CDR3 totals 16 residues. Here the CDR3 DNA reads TGTGCCAGCAGCTTGATCTTCGGACAGCCCCAAGAGACCCAGTACTTC. This codes for CASSLIFGQPQETQYF.

This clonotype came up a few times. The chain has TRBV7-2 and TRBJ2-7; D gene ambiguous. The V gene lost 0 bases and the J gene lost 5 bases, with 11 bases spanning the gap. Per the germline V gene, CDR1 is SGHTA and CDR2 is FQGNSA. This CDR3 is 14 amino acids long. The CDR3 DNA reads as TGTGCCAGCAGCTTAGCACTCTTGAGCCACGAGCAGTACTTC. Its translation: CASSLALLSHEQYF.

This clonotype was found a few times. The J gene is TRBJ1-2, the V gene TRBV20-1; no firm D call. The CDR3 runs to 13 residues. V was clipped by 4 bases and J by 7 bases, with 16 bases between them. Per germline, CDR1 DFQATT and CDR2 SNEGSKA (reference sequence). CDR3 DNA: TGCAGTGCTACCATCAACCCGGAGGGTGGCTACACCTTC. It encodes CSATINPEGGYTF.

This clonotype has only a few counts. This chain uses TRBV3-1 with TRBJ1-6; possibly TRBD1 for D (5 bases). CDR3 length equals 15 residues. V was shortened by 1 base and J by 9 bases, with 13 bases between the two germline ends. Per germline, CDR1 LGHDT and CDR2 YNNKEL (reference sequence). The CDR3 region has the DNA TGTGCCAGCAGCCAAGGGGCAGGGTGGGGTTCACCCCTCCACTTT. It yields the protein CASSQGAGWGSPLHF.

A word on this clonotype: Germline and junction disagree at one end, which may indicate a read error. This chain links TRBV27 with TRBJ2-1, with D perhaps TRBD1 or TRBD2 (5 bases each). This CDR3 has 10 amino acids. CDR1 is MNHEY and CDR2 is SMNVEV in the germline V gene (reference sequence). CDR3 nucleotides: TGTGCCAGCAGTGGGGGTTGGCAGCTCTTC. Protein product: CASSGGWQLF.

This clonotype has more than one count but fewer than ten. The chain combines TRBV20-1 with TRBJ2-6; D perhaps matches TRBD2 (6 bases). CDR3 length: 14 amino acids. Germline V gene data show CDR1 as DFQATT and CDR2 as SNEGSKA (reference sequence). V was clipped by 5 bases and J by 0 bases, with 8 bases between them. The CDR3 DNA follows: TGCAGTGCTCTCGGGAGCTCTGGGGCCAACGTCCTGACTTTC. Its protein product is CSALGSSGANVLTF.

V and J are TRBV12-3 or TRBV12-4 and TRBJ1-1, with 7 bases matching TRBD1. The CDR3 length is 16 residues. V was clipped by 1 base and J by 0 bases; unmatched bases: 5. CDR3: CASSLGPGQLNTEAFF. In nucleotides, the CDR3 is TGTGCCAGCAGTTTAGGCCCGGGACAGTTGAACACTGAAGCTTTCTTT.

This clonotype was counted only a few times. The rearrangement links TRBV19 to TRBJ1-4, with 7 bases that match TRBD1. The J segment lost 8 bases and the V segment lost 6 bases, leaving 12 bases of the junction unmatched. The V gene's germline CDR1 is LNHDA and CDR2 SQIVND (reference sequence). The CDR3 has 15 amino acids. The CDR3 protein is CASRTFDRESEKLFF. The CDR3 nucleotides read TGTGCCAGTAGAACCTTCGACAGGGAATCCGAAAAACTGTTTTTT.

Concerning this clonotype: At one of its ends the junction is not consistent with the germline gene, which may arise from a read error. V and J are TRBV7-3 and TRBJ2-2, with no clear D. There are 13 residues in the CDR3. Looked up from germline, CDR1 is SGHTA and CDR2 is FQGTGA. The CDR3 nucleotides are TGTGCCAGCAGCATAACTGGAACCGGGGAGCTGTTTTTT. It translates to CASSITGTGELFF. Combining the CDR3 with reference TRBV7-3 and TRBJ2-2 gives the whole variable domain GAGVSQTPSNKVTEKGKYVELRCDPISGHTALYWYRQSLGQGPEFLIYFQGTGAADDSGLPNDRFFAVRPEGSVSTLKIQRTERGDSAVYLCASSITGTGELFFGEGSRLTVL.

This clonotype was observed a handful of times. The rearrangement links TRBV20-1 to TRBJ2-1; 7 nucleotides agree with TRBD1. The end of the DNA aligns better with TRBJ2-7, so the J call may be wrong. Germline V gene lookup returns CDR1 DFQATT and CDR2 SNEGSKA (reference sequence). This CDR3 is built from 14 residues. CDR3 nucleotides: TGCAGTGCTAGGGTCTGGGACAGCCTCTACGAGCAGTACTTC. Its protein product is CSARVWDSLYEQYF.

The chain has TRBV29-1 and TRBJ2-1, with D possibly TRBD2 on 7 matching bases. V lost 4 bases and J lost 9, with 19 bases in between. This CDR3 has 14 residues. CDR1 and CDR2 from the germline V gene are SQVTM and ANQGSEA. The CDR3 is CSVGRARGGSEQFF. The CDR3 DNA follows: TGCAGCGTTGGACGTGCTAGGGGGGGGTCTGAGCAGTTCTTC.

This chain uses TRBV19 with TRBJ1-6, with D possibly TRBD1 on 5 matching bases. CDR1 is LNHDA, CDR2 SQIVND, per germline (reference sequence). The CDR3 is 14 residues long. Trimming took 8 bases from V and 5 from J, leaving 13 bases between them. The CDR3 loop reads CASRFRENNSPLHF. CDR3 DNA: TGTGCCAGTCGGTTCAGGGAGAATAATTCACCCCTCCACTTT.

This clonotype was observed a handful of times. The chain couples TRBV20-1 to TRBJ2-2, with 8 bases matching TRBD1. This CDR3 comprises 17 residues. Trimming removed 3 bases from V and 0 bases from J; junction bases left unmatched: 9. Germline loops: CDR1 DFQATT, CDR2 SNEGSKA (reference sequence). CDR3: CSASYRDRGTNTGELFF. DNA for the CDR3: TGCAGTGCTAGTTATCGTGACAGGGGTACGAACACCGGGGAGCTGTTTTTT.

The V gene is TRBV5-1, the J gene TRBJ2-5, with a tentative D call TRBD2 (6 bases). The DNA end is a closer match to TRBJ2-1, so the J assignment may be wrong. In germline, CDR1 is SGHRS, CDR2 YFSETQ. There are 13 residues in the CDR3. The CDR3 nucleotides read TGCGCCAGCGGAGAGCGGGTAGACAATGAGCAGTTCTTC. It encodes CASGERVDNEQFF.

The V and J genes are TRBV11-2 and TRBJ2-5; 10 nucleotides agree with TRBD1. The DNA end is a closer match to TRBJ2-7, so the J assignment may be wrong. CDR3 length equals 16 residues. Germline V gives CDR1 SGHAT, CDR2 FQNNGV. This chain's CDR3 is CASSLSPDRGTYEQYF. The CDR3 DNA sequence: TGTGCCAGCAGCTTATCACCGGACAGGGGGACCTACGAGCAGTACTTC.

This clonotype was observed a few times. The rearrangement uses TRBV7-2 and TRBJ2-5; the D gene is possibly TRBD2 (5 bases). The DNA end is a closer match to TRBJ2-1, so the J assignment may be wrong. The germline V gene has CDR1 SGHTA and CDR2 FQGNSA. The CDR3 runs to 12 residues. CDR3 amino acids: CASSPPEGEQFF. The CDR3 nucleotides read TGTGCCAGCAGTCCACCCGAGGGTGAGCAGTTCTTC.

The genes are TRBV27 and TRBJ1-1; 8 bases line up with TRBD1. Trimming took 1 base from V and 5 from J; bases not matched to a gene: 6. The CDR3 runs to 15 residues. In germline, CDR1 is MNHEY, CDR2 SMNVEV (reference sequence). Written as DNA, the CDR3 is TGTGCCAGCAGTTTATTGGGCAGGGGGCAGACTGAAGCTTTCTTT. Translated, it gives CASSLLGRGQTEAFF.

The chain is built from TRBV7-2 and TRBJ2-1; 7 bases fit TRBD2. The germline V gene has CDR1 SGHTA and CDR2 FQGNSA. The CDR3 is made up of 17 amino acids. V dropped 0 bases and J dropped 1; count of bases not matched to a gene: 6. The CDR3 DNA is TGTGCCAGCAGCTTAGCGGGGGGGTGGACTTCCTACAATGAGCAGTTCTTC. It yields the protein CASSLAGGWTSYNEQFF.

This clonotype was seen more than once but under ten times. The J gene is TRBJ2-5, the V gene TRBV20-1, with D possibly TRBD2 on 7 matching bases. This CDR3 contains 14 residues. Germline CDR1 reads DFQATT; CDR2 reads SNEGSKA (reference sequence). The V end was cut by 3 bases, the J end by 3 bases, with 14 bases between. The CDR3 spells CSARGASGKETQYF. The DNA for the CDR3 is TGCAGTGCTAGGGGGGCTAGCGGTAAAGAGACCCAGTACTTC.

This clonotype was seen only a few times. The J gene is TRBJ1-3, the V gene TRBV15, with TRBD1 as a possible D gene (5 bases). V dropped 4 bases and J dropped 5 bases, with 6 bases sitting between them. Per the germline V gene, CDR1 is LNHNV and CDR2 is YYDKDF (reference sequence). CDR3 length equals 12 residues. CDR3 nucleotide sequence: TGTGCCACCAGCACAGGGCGAAACACCATATATTTT. Translated: CATSTGRNTIYF.

This clonotype was counted many times. The junction differs from germline at one of its ends, possibly a read error. The V gene is TRBV20-1, the J gene TRBJ2-7, with 8 bases identical to TRBD2. Germline-derived CDR1 and CDR2 are DFQATT and SNEGSKA (reference sequence). The CDR3 has 13 residues. The CDR3 sequence: CSARGLAVYGQYF. CDR3 DNA: TGCAGTGCCCGCGGACTAGCCGTTTACGGGCAGTACTTC.

The genes are TRBV20-1 and TRBJ2-1; 9 bases are shared with TRBD2. This CDR3 contains 16 residues. Germline V lookup: CDR1 DFQATT, CDR2 SNEGSKA (reference sequence). V trimming: 0 bases; J trimming: 2 bases; junction bases outside the gene matches: 5. The CDR3 nucleotides are TGCAGTGCTAGAGATTGGGCTAGCGGGGCCTACAATGAGCAGTTCTTC. Translating it yields CSARDWASGAYNEQFF.

This clonotype has ten or more counts. This chain uses TRBV20-1 with TRBJ2-5, with D possibly matching TRBD1 (6 bases). Germline V gene data show CDR1 as DFQATT and CDR2 as SNEGSKA (reference sequence). V lost 3 bases, J lost 4 bases, and 15 bases lay in between. The CDR3 runs 14 residues. Here the CDR3 reads CSASPQGLRETQYF. DNA for the CDR3: TGCAGTGCTAGTCCACAGGGTTTGAGAGAGACCCAGTACTTC.

The genes are TRBV24-1 and TRBJ2-2; TRBD2 agrees at 7 bases. CDR1 KGHDR and CDR2 SFDVKD come from the germline V gene. The V segment lost 2 bases and the J segment 3 bases; nucleotides outside the gene matches: 8. The CDR3 totals 17 residues. CDR3 coding DNA: TGTGCCACCAGTGATTCCCGCGGGAGCCGGGACACCGGGGAGCTGTTTTTT. It translates to CATSDSRGSRDTGELFF.

This clonotype was observed many times. J is TRBJ2-5 and V is TRBV9, with 8 bases aligning to TRBD1. Unmatched junction bases numbered 5, after V lost 7 bases and J lost 3 bases. Germline CDR1 and CDR2: SGDLS and YYNGEE. There are 13 residues in the CDR3. Written as DNA, the CDR3 is TGTGCCAGCTCGGTGACAGGGGAAGAGACCCAGTACTTC. Its translation: CASSVTGEETQYF.

This clonotype was counted between two and nine times. V gene TRBV5-1 combines with J gene TRBJ2-7; TRBD1 aligns across 9 bases. The CDR3 is made up of 18 amino acids. Germline V lookup: CDR1 SGHRS, CDR2 YFSETQ. Trimming took 1 base from V and 0 from J; bases not matched to a gene: 11. The CDR3: CASSLRDGTGSYSYEQYF. DNA for the CDR3: TGCGCCAGCAGCTTGCGGGACGGGACAGGGTCTTACTCCTACGAGCAGTACTTC.

As to this clonotype: Its ends do not fully match the called genes, so a read error is possible. The V call is TRBV12-3 or TRBV12-4, the J call TRBJ1-1; D is perhaps TRBD1 (5 bases). This CDR3 has 13 residues. Here the CDR3 DNA reads TGTGCCAGCAGTTTGGGGGAAGAGGCTGAAGCCTTCTTT. This encodes CASSLGEEAEAFF.

The V and J genes are TRBV10-3 and TRBJ2-2; 9 bases fit TRBD2. J lost 5 bases, V lost 5 bases, and 3 bases had no gene match. CDR1 is ENHRY and CDR2 is SYGVKD in the germline V gene. This CDR3 region has 14 residues. Here the CDR3 reads CAISPGLATGELFF. The DNA of the CDR3 is TGTGCCATCAGTCCGGGACTAGCTACCGGGGAGCTGTTTTTT.

This sequence joins TRBV7-9 and TRBJ2-5; D gene uncertain. The J call could be wrong; TRBJ2-7 is a better fit for the DNA end. Germline lookup yields CDR1 SEHNR and CDR2 FQNEAQ (reference sequence). The CDR3 is 12 amino acids. The CDR3 is CASSFPTYEQYF. The CDR3 region has the DNA TGTGCCAGCAGCTTCCCGACTTACGAGCAGTACTTC.

The rearrangement links TRBV6-2 or TRBV6-3 to TRBJ2-5; no reliable D call. The germline CDR1 and CDR2 sequences are MNHEY and SVGEGT. Trimming took off 0 bases at V and 3 bases at J, with 5 bases between the two ends. The CDR3 length is 13 residues. The CDR3 spells CASSYSNKETQYF. CDR3 nucleotides: TGTGCCAGCAGTTACTCAAACAAAGAGACCCAGTACTTC.

This clonotype occurred a few times. The chain is built from TRBV18 and TRBJ2-5; TRBD1 aligns across 7 bases. The J call may be incorrect, as the DNA end agrees better with TRBJ2-1. The germline V gene encodes CDR1 KGHSH and CDR2 LQKENI. The CDR3 loop spans 15 amino acids. This CDR3 reads CASSPEGGARNEQFF. The CDR3 DNA follows: TGTGCCAGCTCGCCGGAAGGGGGCGCGAGGAATGAGCAGTTCTTC.